This T cell receptor beta chain was captured in a study of blood T cell repertoires in COVID-19. This CDR3 contains 13 residues. V shed 2 bases and J 9 bases; nucleotides not matched to a gene: 7. CDR1 and CDR2 from the germline V gene are MDHEN and SYDVKM. The authors' processing: The authors estimated nucleated cell counts from reference gene primer amplification. Clones were sequenced by immunoSEQ multiplex PCR, and TCRdb holds only the in-frame ones, with some missing. D and trimming come from the DNA, and the V and J calls and clone size come from that table. The sample holds hundreds of thousands of clones, about nine tenths seen once.

This receptor was taken from a man aged 50-60 years with COVID-19, enrolled during active disease. V and J are TRBV28 and TRBJ2-7; 7 positions agree with TRBD1. The sample consisted of peripheral blood. CDR3 sequence: CASSLGRPGGQYF. CDR3 nucleotide sequence: TGTGCCAGCAGTTTAGGGCGGCCAGGGGGGCAGTACTTC.